The clone carrying this TCR beta chain was detected once. This entry is derived from a study of T cell changes during pregnancy in multiple sclerosis. The germline CDR1 and CDR2 sequences are SGHRS and YFSETQ. This CDR3 has 13 amino acids. The germline V and J ends were trimmed by 3 bases and 0 bases, with 7 bases remaining between them. Assay: immunoSEQ multiplex PCR; the TCRdb copy retains only in-frame clones and omits some. The profile shows roughly 39,000 clones, around 92% of them singletons. The sequence derives from a female donor with multiple sclerosis, enrolled in a pregnancy study. This chain links TRBV5-1 with TRBJ2-7; D might be TRBD1 (6 bases). Sample: CD8+ T cells from peripheral blood mononuclear cells, taken after pregnancy. CDR3 sequence (DNA): TGCGCCAGCAGCTCCAGGGGCTCCTACGAGCAGTACTTC. It encodes CASSSRGSYEQYF.